The clone carrying this T cell receptor beta chain was detected only a few times. The target antigen is unknown. This entry belongs to a study of cytomegalovirus exposure and HLA in healthy donors. Study-level information: Among the roughly 400 genotyped donors, just over 80% were placed in the Caucasian-associated ancestry cluster.

Findings and caveats of the study: Accurate HLA-A and HLA-B prediction from TCR beta sequences was reported for most subjects. Associated with HLA alleles at 0.05 false discovery rate in a later analysis were over 15,000 TCR beta sequences.

Primers: 60 Vbeta forward and 13 Jbeta reverse. TCRdb keeps only in-frame clones here, not all; method: immunoSEQ multiplex PCR. The sample lists some 65,000 clones, 62% occurring once. Germline V gives CDR1 SGHAT, CDR2 FQNNGV. The CDR3 consists of 16 residues. The V segment lost 2 bases and the J segment 11 bases; nucleotides outside the gene matches: 12. This receptor was taken from a man in his thirties or forties in good health and CMV-seronegative. Sequenced input: PBMCs. This chain links TRBV11-2 with TRBJ1-6; TRBD1 aligns across 7 bases. CDR3 in amino acids: CASSLLRDSLRAPLHF. The CDR3 DNA reads as TGTGCCAGCAGCTTATTGCGGGACAGCCTTCGGGCACCCCTCCACTTT.